These 19 T cell receptor beta chains were all obtained from the same sample, sequenced in a study of cytomegalovirus exposure and HLA in healthy donors. The PCR employed 60 Vbeta primers together with 13 Jbeta primers. Produced via immunoSEQ multiplex PCR; TCRdb's table is partial and in-frame only. This sample carries about 160,000 clones, more than 75% of them seen once, and the ten largest clones take about 2%. Source material: PBMCs. These receptor sequences come from a young man in good health and CMV-seropositive.

The V and J genes are TRBV5-5 and TRBJ1-3; D perhaps matches TRBD1 (6 bases). V was cut by 2 bases and J by 3 bases, with 9 bases left in between. Germline assignment: CDR1 SGHKS and CDR2 YYEKEE (reference sequence). The CDR3 runs 14 residues. This chain's CDR3 is CASSFRDIGNTIYF. DNA for the CDR3: TGTGCCAGCAGCTTCCGGGACATTGGAAACACCATATATTTT. Variable domain in full (rest from reference TRBV5-5 and TRBJ1-3): DAGVTQSPTHLIKTRGQQVTLRCSPISGHKSVSWYQQVLGQGPQFIFQYYEKEERGRGNFPDRFSARQFPNYSSELNVNALLLGDSALYLCASSFRDIGNTIYFGEGSWLTVV.

As to this clone: At one of its ends the junction is not consistent with the germline gene, which may arise from a read error. This sequence joins TRBV15 and TRBJ2-2, with 7 bases aligning to TRBD2. The CDR3 is 16 amino acids. Germline CDR1 reads LNHNV; CDR2 reads YYDKDF (reference sequence). The CDR3 sequence is CATSREVGLVTGELFF. CDR3 sequence (DNA): TGTGCCACCAGCCGAGAGGTCGGACTAGTCACCGGGGAGCTGTTTTTT.

This sequence joins TRBV19 and TRBJ1-2; TRBD1 matches at 8 bases. Germline V gene sequence: CDR1 LNHDA, CDR2 SQIVND (reference sequence). V was pared by 5 bases and J by 4 bases, with 6 bases of the junction left unmatched. The length of the CDR3 is 14 residues. The CDR3 here is CASSRQGAVYGYTF. Here the CDR3 DNA reads TGTGCCAGTAGTCGTCAGGGGGCTGTCTATGGCTACACCTTC.

The rearrangement links TRBV7-2 to TRBJ2-7; 11 bases align to TRBD2. The CDR3 contains 14 residues. With 10 bases clipped from V and 2 bases from J, the junction kept 7 bases outside the gene matches. Per the germline V gene, CDR1 is SGHTA and CDR2 is FQGNSA. This CDR3 is CATKLAGGPYEQYF. CDR3 DNA: TGTGCCACCAAGCTAGCGGGGGGTCCCTACGAGCAGTACTTC.

The chain carries TRBV5-1 and TRBJ1-1; 11 bases line up with TRBD1. V shed 4 bases, J shed 4 bases, and the junction held 3 bases outside the gene matches. CDR3 length equals 14 residues. Looked up from germline, CDR1 is SGHRS and CDR2 is YFSETQ. The CDR3 DNA sequence: TGCGCCAGCAGCCCCGGGACAGGGGGCACTGAAGCTTTCTTT. This translates into CASSPGTGGTEAFF.

This clone is a singleton in its sample. The genes are TRBV6-1 and TRBJ1-1, with D perhaps matching TRBD1 (6 bases). Germline values: CDR1 MNHNS, CDR2 SASEGT. The CDR3 is 17 residues long. V was cut by 3 bases and J by 0 bases, with 17 bases left in between. The CDR3 DNA follows: TGTGCCAGCAGTGAGGAACCGGGACAAACGATGAACACTGAAGCTTTCTTT. It specifies CASSEEPGQTMNTEAFF.

The sample holds a few counts of this clone. The genes are TRBV5-4 and TRBJ1-1; perhaps TRBD1 as D (6 bases). Trimming removed 0 bases at V and 3 bases at J, with 18 bases between. The V gene's germline CDR1 is SGHNT and CDR2 YYREEE (reference sequence). The CDR3 runs 17 residues. This chain's CDR3 is CASSLVTGRGGDTEAFF. As DNA, the CDR3 is TGTGCCAGCAGCTTGGTCACAGGGAGGGGGGGGGACACTGAAGCTTTCTTT.

This chain connects TRBV11-2 to TRBJ2-5; a weak D match, TRBD1 (6 bases). The CDR3 length is 13 residues. CDR1 and CDR2 from the germline V gene are SGHAT and FQNNGV. The V end was cut by 5 bases, the J end by 5 bases, with 12 bases between. The CDR3 reads CASSPQGFETQYF. As DNA, the CDR3 is TGTGCCAGCAGCCCCCAGGGGTTTGAGACCCAGTACTTC.

This clone was observed a handful of times. This rearrangement joins TRBV2 to TRBJ2-1, with D perhaps TRBD2 (6 bases). Germline V gene sequence: CDR1 SNHLY, CDR2 FYNNEI. This CDR3 has 15 amino acids. V gave up 5 bases and J gave up 4 bases, with 15 bases separating them. The CDR3 DNA reads TGTGCCAGCAGTCGTTTTCCGGGACTTTACAATGAGCAGTTCTTC. Translating it yields CASSRFPGLYNEQFF.

This clone was counted once. This sequence joins TRBV14 and TRBJ2-7, with TRBD1 matching 8 bases. The CDR3 is 15 amino acids. The V gene end was trimmed by 1 base and the J gene end by 2 bases; junction bases not matched to a gene: 4. Germline loops: CDR1 SGHDN, CDR2 FVKESK. CDR3 sequence reads: CASSQGQGTTYEQYF. The CDR3 bases are TGTGCCAGCAGCCAAGGACAGGGGACAACCTACGAGCAGTACTTC.

V usage is TRBV6-6 and J usage is TRBJ1-6; a weak D match, TRBD1 (5 bases). The V end was cut by 4 bases, the J end by 8 bases, with 15 bases between. The germline gives CDR1 MNHNY, CDR2 SVGAGI (reference sequence). This CDR3 has 15 residues. The CDR3 nucleotides read TGTGCCAGCAGTTCAGAAGGACAAAGAGATTCACCCCTCCACTTT. Protein product: CASSSEGQRDSPLHF.

The rearrangement joins TRBV4-1 to TRBJ1-4; 7 bases line up with TRBD1. This CDR3 spans 16 amino acids. The J segment lost 0 bases and the V segment lost 4 bases, leaving 5 bases of the junction unmatched. Per germline, CDR1 MGHRA and CDR2 YSYEKL. DNA of the CDR3: TGCGCCAGCAGCCGAGGGACAGTTACAACTAATGAAAAACTGTTTTTT. Translating it yields CASSRGTVTTNEKLFF.

The chain recombines TRBV6-1 with TRBJ1-1, with 7 bases identical to TRBD1. Germline CDR1 is MNHNS and CDR2 is SASEGT. V lost 8 bases, J lost 1 base, and 1 base stayed unmatched. The CDR3 length is 12 residues. The CDR3 spells CASHRGNTEAFF. DNA of the CDR3: TGTGCCAGCCACAGGGGGAACACTGAAGCTTTCTTT.

This sequence joins TRBV6-5 and TRBJ1-6; D is unresolved. V shed 2 bases and J shed 13 bases, with 15 bases lying between them. Germline V CDR1 and CDR2: MNHEY, SVGAGI. The CDR3 runs to 14 residues. The CDR3 DNA reads TGTGCCAGCAGTTACACTCCCATAACGGGGCCCCTCCACTTT. Translation gives CASSYTPITGPLHF.

The chain joins TRBV4-1 to TRBJ1-4, with a weak D call TRBD1 (5 bases). The V end lost 6 bases, the J end lost 3 bases, and 14 bases lay between the germline ends. The CDR3 consists of 15 residues. Germline V gene lookup returns CDR1 MGHRA and CDR2 YSYEKL. The CDR3 sequence: CASRLGKGSNEKLFF. DNA for the CDR3: TGCGCCAGCAGGTTAGGAAAGGGGTCTAATGAAAAACTGTTTTTT.

The V call is TRBV4-2, the J call TRBJ1-1, with D possibly TRBD1 on 5 matching bases. The CDR3 loop spans 18 amino acids. Germline V gene sequence: CDR1 LGHNA, CDR2 YNFKEQ. Trimming removed 0 bases at V and 1 base at J, with 18 bases between. CDR3 nucleotides: TGTGCCAGCAGCCAAGATACGCTCCGGTGGCAGGGGAACACTGAAGCTTTCTTT. Protein product: CASSQDTLRWQGNTEAFF.

The chain has TRBV5-6 and TRBJ2-3; 10 bases align to TRBD2. The CDR3 length is 15 residues. Germline CDR1 and CDR2: SGHDT and YYEEEE. V lost 3 bases and J lost 3; bases outside the gene matches: 4. CDR3 nucleotides: TGTGCCAGCAGCTATCTAGCGGGGGCGACAGATACGCAGTATTTT. Translation gives CASSYLAGATDTQYF.

This clone was counted a single time. The chain links TRBV4-1 to TRBJ1-4; 7 nucleotides line up with TRBD1. V trimming: 8 bases; J trimming: 5 bases; junction bases outside the gene matches: 8. This CDR3 region has 14 residues. CDR1 is MGHRA, CDR2 YSYEKL, per germline. DNA of the CDR3: TGCGCCAGCGGTGTAGGGACAGACAATGAAAAACTGTTTTTT. This encodes CASGVGTDNEKLFF.

The chain carries TRBV23-1 and TRBJ2-1; possible D gene TRBD2, 7 bases. TRBV23-1 counts as an open reading frame of uncertain function. This CDR3 has 19 residues. With 3 bases removed from V and 4 bases from J, the gap between germline ends came to 25 bases. CDR3 region: CASSQGGTRGPPFYNEQFF. CDR3 DNA: TGCGCCAGCAGTCAGGGAGGGACTCGGGGGCCGCCCTTTTACAATGAGCAGTTCTTC.